The 13 T cell receptor beta chains listed next were all sequenced from one sample in a study of cytomegalovirus exposure and HLA in healthy donors. The PCR made use of 60 Vbeta and 13 Jbeta primers. Libraries were prepared by immunoSEQ multiplex PCR; TCRdb keeps only in-frame clonotypes and omits some of them. The data hold roughly 140,000 clones, with about 76% observed a single time. What was sequenced was PBMCs. The receptors derive from a man aged 18 to 35 in good health and CMV-seronegative.

This chain uses TRBV11-3 with TRBJ1-1; D is unresolved. Germline lookup yields CDR1 SGHNT and CDR2 YENEEA. V gave up 1 base and J gave up 1 base, with 7 bases separating them. The CDR3 length is 14 residues. This chain's CDR3 is CASSLGRSNTEAFF. The CDR3 DNA reads TGTGCCAGCAGCTTAGGGCGGTCGAACACTGAAGCTTTCTTT. The whole variable domain, filled in from reference TRBV11-3 and TRBJ1-1, reads EAGVVQSPRYKIIEKKQPVAFWCNPISGHNTLYWYLQNLGQGPELLIRYENEEAVDDSQLPKDRFSAERLKGVDSTLKIQPAELGDSAVYLCASSLGRSNTEAFFGQGTRLTVV.

This clone was recorded once. J is TRBJ1-2 and V is TRBV6-1; 9 bases map to TRBD1. Germline CDR1 and CDR2: MNHNS and SASEGT. The CDR3 is 13 residues long. J gave up 4 bases and V 10 bases, and 7 bases lay outside the gene matches. The CDR3 bases are TGTGCCACCTGGGACAGGGATACCTATGGCTACACCTTC. Protein sequence: CATWDRDTYGYTF.

This clone was counted once. One end of the junction is discordant with germline, which a read error may explain. The gene calls are TRBV7-9 and TRBJ2-7; D gene ambiguous. CDR3 length equals 8 residues. The germline V gene has CDR1 SEHNR and CDR2 FQNEAQ (reference sequence). The chain's CDR3 is CASNPLVF. The CDR3 nucleotides are TGTGCCAGCAATCCCCTCGTCTTC.

The gene calls are TRBV7-2 and TRBJ2-5; possibly TRBD2 for D (6 bases). The CDR3 is 13 amino acids. Deletions cut 0 bases from V and 10 bases from J, with 12 bases between. Germline CDR1 and CDR2: SGHTA and FQGNSA. The CDR3 loop is CASSLAAGEFQYF. CDR3 nucleotides: TGTGCCAGCAGCTTAGCAGCGGGTGAATTCCAGTACTTC. The variable domain in full, completed from reference TRBV7-2 and TRBJ2-5, reads GAGVSQSPSNKVTEKGKDVELRCDPISGHTALYWYRQSLGQGLEFLIYFQGNSAPDKSGLPSDRFSAERTGGSVSTLTIQRTQQEDSAVYLCASSLAAGEFQYFGPGTRLLVL.

J is TRBJ2-3 and V is TRBV6-1; D possibly corresponds to TRBD2 (5 bases). Germline values: CDR1 MNHNS, CDR2 SASEGT. With 2 bases removed from V and 4 bases from J, the gap between germline ends came to 22 bases. CDR3 length: 18 amino acids. The CDR3 DNA reads TGTGCCAGCAGTGAATTGGATAAAGCGGCACTTCTCCCAGATACGCAGTATTTT. Its translation: CASSELDKAALLPDTQYF.

The chain carries TRBV9 and TRBJ1-5; D may be TRBD1 (6 bases). Germline CDR1 reads SGDLS; CDR2 reads YYNGEE. The CDR3 is made up of 15 amino acids. V was cut by 2 bases and J by 1 base, with 10 bases left in between. The CDR3 here is CASSVLDRSNQPQHF. Here the CDR3 DNA reads TGTGCCAGCAGCGTCCTGGACAGAAGCAATCAGCCCCAGCATTTT. Filled out from reference TRBV9 and TRBJ1-5, the complete variable domain reads DSGVTQTPKHLITATGQRVTLRCSPRSGDLSVYWYQQSLDQGLQFLIQYYNGEERAKGNILERFSAQQFPDLHSELNLSSLELGDSALYFCASSVLDRSNQPQHFGDGTRLSIL.

This clone appeared once. The chain uses TRBV7-9 and TRBJ2-5; TRBD2 agrees at 13 bases. Germline V CDR1 and CDR2: SEHNR, FQNEAQ (reference sequence). There are 17 residues in the CDR3. Trimming cost V 4 bases and J 0 bases; bases outside gene matches: 5. CDR3 amino acids: CASSSRLAGGYQETQYF. In DNA, the CDR3 is TGTGCCAGCAGCTCCCGACTAGCGGGGGGCTACCAAGAGACCCAGTACTTC.

The genes are TRBV2 and TRBJ2-5; 10 positions match TRBD1. TRBJ2-7 matches the DNA end more closely, so the J call is doubtful. Per the germline V gene, CDR1 is SNHLY and CDR2 is FYNNEI. The CDR3 is made up of 15 amino acids. The CDR3 bases are TGTGCCAGCAGTCTGGGGACAGGGGCAACCTACGAGCAGTACTTC. It specifies CASSLGTGATYEQYF.

This chain connects TRBV21-1 to TRBJ2-7; the table assigns TRBD2, which was not confirmed against the DNA. TRBV21-1 is a documented pseudogene. There are 17 residues in the CDR3. The CDR3 loop is CASSPITSGTSIDEQYF. In DNA, the CDR3 is TGTGCCAGCAGCCCCATAACCTCCGGGACTAGCATAGACGAGCAGTACTTC.

The V gene is TRBV6-5, the J gene TRBJ1-1, with D possibly being TRBD1 (6 bases). Germline V CDR1 and CDR2: MNHEY, SVGAGI. V was clipped by 2 bases and J by 0 bases, with 7 bases between them. The CDR3 sequence is 14 residues long. The CDR3 is CASSYAGVNTEAFF. CDR3 in DNA: TGTGCCAGCAGTTACGCAGGGGTGAACACTGAAGCTTTCTTT.

V usage is TRBV6-1 and J usage is TRBJ2-6; D gene uncertain. Looked up from germline, CDR1 is MNHNS and CDR2 is SASEGT. Trimming removed 0 bases from V and 0 bases from J, with 3 bases in between. The CDR3 has 15 residues. This CDR3 reads CASSEASSGANVLTF. CDR3 in DNA: TGTGCCAGCAGTGAAGCGAGCTCTGGGGCCAACGTCCTGACTTTC.

The V and J genes are TRBV11-3 and TRBJ1-5; 7 nucleotides match TRBD1. V dropped 5 bases and J dropped 1; count of bases not matched to a gene: 17. This CDR3 comprises 19 residues. Germline CDR1 and CDR2: SGHNT and YENEEA. CDR3 bases: TGTGCCAGCAGCCTATTGACAGGGAAATTCGAGTGGAGCAATCAGCCCCAGCATTTT. Protein product: CASSLLTGKFEWSNQPQHF.

The gene calls are TRBV9 and TRBJ2-7; D ambiguous. V was shortened by 0 bases and J by 1 base, with 8 bases between the two germline ends. In germline, CDR1 is SGDLS, CDR2 YYNGEE. CDR3 length equals 14 residues. CDR3 DNA sequence: TGTGCCAGCAGCGTAGAGCCGGGTTCCTACGAGCAGTACTTC. This sequence encodes CASSVEPGSYEQYF.